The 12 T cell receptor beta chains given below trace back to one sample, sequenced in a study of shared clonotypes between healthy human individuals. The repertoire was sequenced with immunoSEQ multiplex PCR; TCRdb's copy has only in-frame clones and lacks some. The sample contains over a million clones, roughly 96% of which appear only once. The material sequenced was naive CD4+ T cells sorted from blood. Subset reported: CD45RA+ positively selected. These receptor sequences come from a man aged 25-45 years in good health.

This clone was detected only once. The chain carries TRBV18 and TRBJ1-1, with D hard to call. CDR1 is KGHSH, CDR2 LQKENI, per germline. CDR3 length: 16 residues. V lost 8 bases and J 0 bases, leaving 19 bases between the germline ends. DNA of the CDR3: TGTGCCAGCGACCTGGTAGGCTCCTCACTGAACACTGAAGCTTTCTTT. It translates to CASDLVGSSLNTEAFF.

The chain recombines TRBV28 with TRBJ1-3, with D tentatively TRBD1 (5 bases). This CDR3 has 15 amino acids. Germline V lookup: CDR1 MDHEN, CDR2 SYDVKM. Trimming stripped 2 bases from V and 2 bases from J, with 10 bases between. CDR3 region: CASSLGGLAGNTIYF. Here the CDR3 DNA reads TGTGCCAGCAGTTTAGGGGGACTAGCTGGAAACACCATATATTTT.

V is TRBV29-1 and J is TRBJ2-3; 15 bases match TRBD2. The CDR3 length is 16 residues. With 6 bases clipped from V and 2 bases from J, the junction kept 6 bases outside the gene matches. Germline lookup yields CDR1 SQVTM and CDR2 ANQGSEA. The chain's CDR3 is CSVGLAGGSPTDTQYF. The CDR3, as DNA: TGCAGCGTAGGACTAGCGGGAGGGTCCCCCACAGATACGCAGTATTTT.

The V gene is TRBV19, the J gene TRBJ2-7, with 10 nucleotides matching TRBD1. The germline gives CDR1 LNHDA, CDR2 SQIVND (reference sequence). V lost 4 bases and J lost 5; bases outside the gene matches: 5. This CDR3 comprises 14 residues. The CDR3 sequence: CASSNPTGGHEQYF. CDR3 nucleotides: TGTGCCAGTAGTAACCCGACAGGGGGCCACGAGCAGTACTTC.

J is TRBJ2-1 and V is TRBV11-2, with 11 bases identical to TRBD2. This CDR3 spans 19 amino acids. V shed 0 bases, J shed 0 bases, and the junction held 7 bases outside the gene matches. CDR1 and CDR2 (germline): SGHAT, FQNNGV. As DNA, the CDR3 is TGTGCCAGCAGCTTAGATTGGCTAGCGGGAGGACGCTCCTACAATGAGCAGTTCTTC. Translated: CASSLDWLAGGRSYNEQFF. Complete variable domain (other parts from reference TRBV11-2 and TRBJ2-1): EAGVAQSPRYKIIEKRQSVAFWCNPISGHATLYWYQQILGQGPKLLIQFQNNGVVDDSQLPKDRFSAERLKGVDSTLKIQPAKLEDSAVYLCASSLDWLAGGRSYNEQFFGPGTRLTVL.

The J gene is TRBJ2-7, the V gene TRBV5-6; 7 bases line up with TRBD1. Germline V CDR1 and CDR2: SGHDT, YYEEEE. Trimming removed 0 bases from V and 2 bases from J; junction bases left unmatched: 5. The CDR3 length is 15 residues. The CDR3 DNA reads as TGTGCCAGCAGCTTGGTACAGGGGTTAGCCTACGAGCAGTACTTC. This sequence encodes CASSLVQGLAYEQYF.

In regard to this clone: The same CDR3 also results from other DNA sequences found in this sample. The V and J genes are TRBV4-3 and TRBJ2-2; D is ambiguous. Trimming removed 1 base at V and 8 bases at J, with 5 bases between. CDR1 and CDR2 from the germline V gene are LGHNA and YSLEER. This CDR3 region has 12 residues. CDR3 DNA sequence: TGCGCCAGCAGCCAAGGCAGTGGGGAGCTGTTTTTT. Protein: CASSQGSGELFF.

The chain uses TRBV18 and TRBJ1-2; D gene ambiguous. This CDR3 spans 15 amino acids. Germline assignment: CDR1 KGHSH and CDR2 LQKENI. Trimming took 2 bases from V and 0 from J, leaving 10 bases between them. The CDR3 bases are TGTGCCAGCTCACCAAGCACAGACCCTAACTATGGCTACACCTTC. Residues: CASSPSTDPNYGYTF.

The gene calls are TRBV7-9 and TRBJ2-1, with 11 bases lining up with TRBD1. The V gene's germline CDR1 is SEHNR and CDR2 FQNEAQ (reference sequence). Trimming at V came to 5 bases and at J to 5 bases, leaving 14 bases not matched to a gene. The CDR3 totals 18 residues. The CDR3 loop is CASSRRTKDRGLHNEQFF. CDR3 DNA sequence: TGTGCCAGCAGCCGCCGAACAAAGGACAGGGGGCTTCACAATGAGCAGTTCTTC.

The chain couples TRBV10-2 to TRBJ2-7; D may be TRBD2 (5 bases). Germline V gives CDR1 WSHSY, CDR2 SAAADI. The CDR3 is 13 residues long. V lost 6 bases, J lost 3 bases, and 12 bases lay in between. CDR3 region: CASSPGMHYEQYF. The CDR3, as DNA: TGCGCCAGCAGCCCCGGGATGCACTACGAGCAGTACTTC.

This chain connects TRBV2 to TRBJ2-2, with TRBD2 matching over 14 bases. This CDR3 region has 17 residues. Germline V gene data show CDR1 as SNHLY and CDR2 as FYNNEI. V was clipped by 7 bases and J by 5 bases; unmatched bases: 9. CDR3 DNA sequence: TGTGCCAGCATGAGGACTAGCGGGAGGCCGTGGACCGGGGAGCTGTTTTTT. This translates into CASMRTSGRPWTGELFF.

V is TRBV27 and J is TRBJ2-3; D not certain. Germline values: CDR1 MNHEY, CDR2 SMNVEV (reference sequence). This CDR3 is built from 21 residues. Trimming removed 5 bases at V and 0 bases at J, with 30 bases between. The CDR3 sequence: CASSLISVTLSPFPSTDTQYF. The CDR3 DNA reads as TGTGCCAGCAGTCTCATATCTGTTACCCTTTCCCCATTCCCTAGCACAGATACGCAGTATTTT.